The 26 T cell receptor beta chains presented below share a single source sample, sequenced in a study of blood T cell repertoires in COVID-19. Assay: immunoSEQ multiplex PCR; the TCRdb copy retains only in-frame clones and omits some. The table includes approximately 230,000 clones, approximately 84% detected once. The sample comprised PBMCs or T cells enriched from blood (not recorded which). The source of these receptors is a man aged 40-55 years who had recovered from COVID-19.

This clone came up once. V is TRBV15 and J is TRBJ2-1, with a possible D match to TRBD1 (6 bases). V gave up 1 base and J gave up 5 bases, with 6 bases separating them. The CDR3 totals 13 residues. Germline CDR1 LNHNV, CDR2 YYDKDF (reference sequence). The CDR3 DNA is TGTGCCACCAGCAGAGGGACAGACAATGAGCAGTTCTTC. Translated, it gives CATSRGTDNEQFF.

The chain recombines TRBV25-1 with TRBJ2-1; 9 bases match TRBD2. The CDR3 totals 15 residues. J was trimmed by 3 bases and V by 7 bases; bases with no gene match: 7. The germline gives CDR1 MGHDK, CDR2 SYGVNS. As DNA, the CDR3 is TGTGCCAGCATTATAGCGGGGGCCATCTACAATGAGCAGTTCTTC. Translating it yields CASIIAGAIYNEQFF.

V is TRBV5-1 and J is TRBJ1-2, with TRBD1 matching 7 bases. This CDR3 spans 14 amino acids. Germline V gene sequence: CDR1 SGHRS, CDR2 YFSETQ. Germline trimming cut 0 bases from V and 7 bases from J; bases unmatched to any gene: 6. The CDR3 protein is CASSLDGDRTGYTF. DNA for the CDR3: TGCGCCAGCAGCTTGGATGGGGACAGAACTGGCTACACCTTC.

This clone has only a few counts. The chain links TRBV28 to TRBJ1-3; D gene uncertain. From germline, CDR1 is MDHEN and CDR2 SYDVKM. The V and J ends lost 5 bases and 2 bases respectively, with 13 bases between them. CDR3 length equals 15 residues. The CDR3 DNA reads as TGTGCCAGCAGTCCATCGGCGAGGGCTGGAAACACCATATATTTT. Amino acids: CASSPSARAGNTIYF.

This chain connects TRBV12-5 to TRBJ2-3, with 9 positions matching TRBD2. Trimming cost V 0 bases and J 4 bases; bases outside gene matches: 5. Per germline, CDR1 LGHNT and CDR2 FRNRAP. This CDR3 is built from 16 residues. The CDR3 is CASGLVLAGEADTQYF. As DNA, the CDR3 is TGTGCTAGTGGTTTGGTATTAGCGGGAGAAGCAGATACGCAGTATTTT.

V usage is TRBV5-1 and J usage is TRBJ2-1; 12 nucleotides agree with TRBD2. The CDR3 extends over 17 amino acids. After removal of 6 bases from V and 4 bases from J, the junction contained 11 bases not matched to a gene. In germline, CDR1 is SGHRS, CDR2 YFSETQ. The CDR3 is CASTNTPSGGVYNEQFF. The CDR3 nucleotides are TGCGCCAGCACGAATACCCCTAGCGGGGGGGTTTACAATGAGCAGTTCTTC.

J is TRBJ2-3 and V is TRBV7-9; D perhaps matches TRBD1 (6 bases). This CDR3 comprises 12 residues. Deletions cut 5 bases from V and 7 bases from J, with 10 bases between. The V gene's germline CDR1 is SEHNR and CDR2 FQNEAQ (reference sequence). The CDR3 nucleotides read TGTGCCAGCAGCCCAGGGGTGCATACGCAGTATTTT. The encoded protein is CASSPGVHTQYF.

This chain links TRBV6-2 or TRBV6-3 with TRBJ1-5; 8 bases are shared with TRBD1. Germline loops: CDR1 MNHEY, CDR2 SVGEGT. With 2 bases clipped from V and 1 base from J, the junction kept 13 bases outside the gene matches. The length of the CDR3 is 19 residues. CDR3 sequence reads: CASSYQRQGKSRSNQPQHF. Here the CDR3 DNA reads TGTGCCAGCAGTTACCAGCGACAGGGGAAGAGCAGAAGCAATCAGCCCCAGCATTTT.

The chain carries TRBV3-1 (or the pseudogene TRBV3-2) and TRBJ2-7; 7 nucleotides agree with TRBD1. The CDR3 runs 17 residues. V was clipped by 1 base and J by 3 bases; unmatched bases: 12. Germline V gives CDR1 LGHDT, CDR2 YNNKEL (reference sequence). The CDR3 DNA sequence: TGTGCCAGCAGCCAAGCCGCCGACAGGGTTTTTGTCTACGAGCAGTACTTC. Residues: CASSQAADRVFVYEQYF.

This chain connects TRBV19 to TRBJ1-2, with D perhaps matching TRBD1 (5 bases). Trimming left V 1 base short and J 6 bases short, with 21 bases between. This CDR3 comprises 17 residues. Looked up from germline, CDR1 is LNHDA and CDR2 is SQIVND (reference sequence). The CDR3 loop reads CASSIGGVDSIFHGYTF. The CDR3 DNA reads as TGTGCCAGTAGTATAGGAGGCGTCGACAGCATCTTCCATGGCTACACCTTC. The full variable domain, its missing parts supplied by reference TRBV19 and TRBJ1-2, is DGGITQSPKYLFRKEGQNVTLSCEQNLNHDAMYWYRQDPGQGLRLIYYSQIVNDFQKGDIAEGYSVSREKKESFPLTVTSAQKNPTAFYLCASSIGGVDSIFHGYTFGSGTRLTVV.

This chain links TRBV7-2 with TRBJ1-2, with 9 bases fitting TRBD1. The CDR3 runs to 14 residues. J lost 8 bases, V lost 2 bases, and 6 bases had no gene match. Germline V gene lookup returns CDR1 SGHTA and CDR2 FQGNSA. CDR3 sequence reads: CASSLRDRAGGYTF. CDR3 in DNA: TGTGCCAGCAGCTTAAGGGACAGGGCGGGAGGCTACACCTTC.

The J gene is TRBJ1-2, the V gene TRBV7-8; 7 positions match TRBD1. The ends lost 1 base at V and 7 bases at J; junction bases unmatched: 0. The germline V gene encodes CDR1 SGHVS and CDR2 FQNEAQ. This CDR3 has 12 amino acids. CDR3 amino acids: CASSLEGAGYTF. The CDR3 nucleotides are TGTGCCAGCAGCTTAGAGGGGGCTGGCTACACCTTC.

This clone was found once. This chain links TRBV28 with TRBJ2-7; 7 bases line up with TRBD1. The V segment lost 6 bases and the J segment 3 bases; nucleotides outside the gene matches: 5. CDR1 and CDR2 (germline): MDHEN, SYDVKM. The CDR3 extends over 13 amino acids. CDR3 loop: CASSPGQVYEQYF. Written as DNA, the CDR3 is TGTGCCAGCAGCCCAGGACAGGTCTACGAGCAGTACTTC.

The V gene is TRBV6-2 or TRBV6-3, the J gene TRBJ1-5, with 7 bases identical to TRBD1. The ends lost 6 bases at V and 7 bases at J; junction bases unmatched: 15. The CDR3 spans 16 residues. The germline V gene encodes CDR1 MNHEY and CDR2 SVGEGT. CDR3: CASSPIDRELYQPQHF. CDR3 nucleotides: TGTGCCAGCAGCCCCATCGACAGGGAATTGTACCAGCCCCAGCATTTT.

V and J are TRBV28 and TRBJ1-4, with D possibly matching TRBD1 (5 bases). The length of the CDR3 is 14 residues. CDR1 and CDR2 (germline): MDHEN, SYDVKM. V lost 2 bases to trimming and J lost 8 bases, with 12 bases between them. CDR3 region: CASSLHGGYEKLFF. The CDR3 region has the DNA TGTGCCAGCAGTTTACACGGGGGTTACGAAAAACTGTTTTTT. Variable domain in full (rest from reference TRBV28 and TRBJ1-4): DVKVTQSSRYLVKRTGEKVFLECVQDMDHENMFWYRQDPGLGLRLIYFSYDVKMKEKGDIPEGYSVSREKKERFSLILESASTNQTSMYLCASSLHGGYEKLFFGSGTQLSVL.

This clone occurred a few times. The CDR3 is CASSLGPSGTDSYEQYF. The CDR3 region has the DNA TGCGCCAGCAGCCTCGGGCCCAGCGGGACGGACTCCTACGAGCAGTACTTC. This chain uses TRBV5-1 with TRBJ2-7; 7 positions match TRBD2. This CDR3 is built from 17 residues. After removal of 4 bases from V and 0 bases from J, the junction contained 13 bases not matched to a gene. Germline lookup yields CDR1 SGHRS and CDR2 YFSETQ.

The V call is TRBV19, the J call TRBJ1-1, with D possibly matching TRBD1 (5 bases). The V gene's germline CDR1 is LNHDA and CDR2 SQIVND (reference sequence). The V end was cut by 1 base, the J end by 1 base, with 19 bases between. This CDR3 spans 18 amino acids. The CDR3 DNA reads as TGTGCCAGTAGTATAGCGTCTGGGGGGGTAAGAAGGAACACTGAAGCTTTCTTT. Its translation: CASSIASGGVRRNTEAFF.

This rearrangement joins TRBV21-1 to TRBJ2-3; the tabulated D call, TRBD2, remains unverified against the DNA. TRBV21-1 is termed a pseudogene. This CDR3 has 17 amino acids. CDR3 sequence (DNA): TGTGCCAGCAGCACTTGGGGACTAGCGGATAGCACAGATACGCAGTATTTT. Protein product: CASSTWGLADSTDTQYF.

V and J are TRBV30 and TRBJ1-2; 8 bases line up with TRBD1. Germline-derived CDR1 and CDR2 are GTSNPN and SVGIG (reference sequence). The CDR3 contains 16 residues. The V and J ends lost 3 bases and 4 bases, in that order; junction bases with no gene match: 13. The CDR3 sequence: CAWSVTPGGAPYGYTF. DNA for the CDR3: TGTGCCTGGAGCGTTACCCCAGGGGGCGCACCCTATGGCTACACCTTC.

This sequence joins TRBV18 and TRBJ1-3; D not resolved. V was shortened by 2 bases and J by 8 bases, with 13 bases between the two germline ends. This CDR3 contains 14 residues. In germline, CDR1 is KGHSH, CDR2 LQKENI. The CDR3 region has the DNA TGTGCCAGCTCACCAGGCACGGCGAGGGACACCATATATTTT. Its protein product is CASSPGTARDTIYF.

V gene TRBV29-1 combines with J gene TRBJ1-1; unclear D gene. Germline V CDR1 and CDR2: SQVTM, ANQGSEA. Trimming pared 7 bases from V and 4 bases from J, leaving 16 bases between. The CDR3 extends over 13 amino acids. The CDR3 nucleotides read TGCAGCGGAGGGTCACAGCCGGTCACTGAAGCTTTCTTT. It specifies CSGGSQPVTEAFF.

The genes are TRBV7-6 and TRBJ1-6; D not resolved. The CDR3 runs 18 residues. The V end lost 2 bases, the J end lost 10 bases, and 24 bases lay between the germline ends. CDR1 is SGHVS, CDR2 FNYEAQ, per germline. The CDR3, as DNA: TGTGCCAGCAGCTTAATAACGGGTCGCCACGCCGAGGGCTCACCCCTCCACTTT. This codes for CASSLITGRHAEGSPLHF. The full variable domain, with the rest looked up from reference TRBV7-6 and TRBJ1-6, is GAGVSQSPRYKVTKRGQDVALRCDPISGHVSLYWYRQALGQGPEFLTYFNYEAQQDKSGLPNDRFSAERPEGSISTLTIQRTEQRDSAMYRCASSLITGRHAEGSPLHFGNGTRLTVT.

The genes are TRBV6-5 and TRBJ2-7; possibly TRBD2 for D (6 bases). The V gene lost 2 bases and the J gene lost 4 bases, with 15 bases spanning the gap. The germline V gene has CDR1 MNHEY and CDR2 SVGAGI. The CDR3 runs 15 residues. CDR3 protein: CASSYAGRGLYEQYF. DNA of the CDR3: TGTGCCAGCAGTTACGCGGGACGAGGGCTATACGAGCAGTACTTC.

The genes are TRBV11-1 and TRBJ2-3; the D gene is possibly TRBD1 (6 bases). The CDR3 is made up of 16 amino acids. Per the germline V gene, CDR1 is SGHAT and CDR2 is FQDESV (reference sequence). Trimming removed 9 bases at V and 5 bases at J, with 24 bases between. The CDR3 DNA reads TGTGCCAGTACTCCTGGTCGCCAGGGGTTAGGAGATACGCAGTATTTT. It encodes CASTPGRQGLGDTQYF.

The chain has TRBV5-1 and TRBJ2-7, with 7 bases identical to TRBD2. Germline CDR1 is SGHRS and CDR2 is YFSETQ. This CDR3 is 16 amino acids long. Trimming cost V 4 bases and J 0 bases; bases outside gene matches: 10. The CDR3 sequence is CASSHGLASGSYEQYF. The CDR3 DNA follows: TGCGCCAGCAGCCATGGGCTGGCTAGCGGCTCCTACGAGCAGTACTTC.

The V and J genes are TRBV10-3 and TRBJ1-6; D gene uncertain. The V end lost 0 bases, the J end lost 14 bases, and 8 bases lay between the germline ends. This CDR3 spans 12 amino acids. Germline V gives CDR1 ENHRY, CDR2 SYGVKD. The CDR3 sequence is CAISESRETLHF. Written as DNA, the CDR3 is TGTGCCATCAGTGAGTCAAGAGAAACCCTCCACTTT.